Listed below are T cell receptor beta chains from one sample, sequenced in a study of blood T cell repertoires in COVID-19. Data came from immunoSEQ multiplex PCR; TCRdb stores just in-frame clones and leaves some out. Of around 300,000 clones listed, approximately 90% are singletons. The sample taken for sequencing was peripheral blood. The receptors were sampled from a woman in her 30s with active or convalescent COVID-19. Each CDR3 is given with its conserved first and last residue. D genes are given only for firm matches. Size tells how often a clone was seen (once, few, many) or the class of an expanded clone, and some rows leave it out.

j_call v_call d_call clone_size cdr3_aa cdr3_nt
TRBJ1-2 TRBV4-3 - - CASSQVDTRSYGYTF TGCGCCAGCAGCCAAGTGGACACCCGGTCTTATGGCTACACCTTC
TRBJ1-1 TRBV6-5 TRBD1 - CASWSRDRNTEAFF TGTGCCAGCTGGAGCCGGGACAGGAACACTGAAGCTTTCTTT
TRBJ1-2 TRBV7-2 TRBD1 - CASSAGQGYGYTF TGTGCCAGCAGCGCGGGACAGGGGTATGGCTACACCTTC
TRBJ1-2 TRBV29-1 - - CSVGGGYGYTF TGCAGCGTTGGGGGGGGCTATGGCTACACCTTC
TRBJ2-2 TRBV24-1 - once CATSEEDGTGELFF TGTGCCACCAGTGAGGAGGACGGCACCGGGGAGCTGTTTTTT
TRBJ1-1 TRBV24-1 - - CATSTEAFF TGTGCCACGTCAACTGAAGCTTTCTTT
TRBJ2-1 TRBV9 TRBD1 once CASSEGASSYNEQFF TGTGCCAGCAGCGAGGGGGCAAGCTCCTACAATGAGCAGTTCTTC
TRBJ2-2 TRBV7-9 TRBD2 - CASSWAPTTGLAGGRTGELFF TGTGCCAGCAGCTGGGCGCCGACGACGGGACTAGCGGGGGGAAGGACCGGGGAGCTGTTTTTT
TRBJ1-6 TRBV16 - - CASSQSGGSPLHF TGTGCCAGCAGCCAATCTGGAGGATCACCCCTCCACTTT
TRBJ2-3 TRBV14 - - CASTPTGPSTQYF TGTGCCAGCACCCCAACAGGCCCATCTACGCAGTATTTT
TRBJ2-6 TRBV3-1/TRBV3-2 - - CASSQGAPLSGANVLTF TGTGCCAGCAGCCAAGGGGCCCCTCTCTCTGGGGCCAACGTCCTGACTTTC
TRBJ2-1 TRBV6-5 - - CASSQGETSNEQFF TGTGCCAGCAGCCAGGGAGAGACTAGCAATGAGCAGTTCTTC
TRBJ2-3 TRBV7-2 - - CASSLDGGPQYF TGTGCCAGCAGCTTAGACGGGGGGCCCCAGTATTTT
TRBJ1-2 TRBV21-1 - - CASSIRRSPNYGYTF TGTGCCAGCAGCATCAGACGGAGTCCTAACTATGGCTACACCTTC
TRBJ2-6 TRBV3-1/TRBV3-2 TRBD1 - CASSQIRTGAISGANVLTF TGTGCCAGCAGCCAAATCCGGACAGGGGCGATCTCTGGGGCCAACGTCCTGACTTTC
TRBJ1-6 TRBV15 TRBD1 few CATSAGTGVTSSYNSPLHF TGTGCCACCAGCGCTGGCACAGGGGTCACTAGCTCCTATAATTCACCCCTCCACTTT
TRBJ1-1 TRBV30 - - CAWSEQTNTEAFF TGTGCCTGGAGTGAACAGACGAACACTGAAGCTTTCTTT
TRBJ2-7 TRBV28 - - CASRAQGLSSSYEQYF TGTGCCAGTAGGGCCCAGGGGTTGTCTAGCTCCTACGAGCAGTACTTC
TRBJ2-7 TRBV28 - many CASSESGGASEQYF TGTGCCAGCAGTGAATCCGGTGGGGCCTCCGAGCAGTACTTC
TRBJ1-5 TRBV2 TRBD1 - CASRSGTGQNQPQHF TGTGCCAGCAGGTCCGGGACAGGGCAGAATCAGCCCCAGCATTTT
TRBJ1-2 TRBV7-8 - - CASSLSLWGDGYTF TGTGCCAGCAGCTTATCTCTCTGGGGGGATGGCTACACCTTC
TRBJ1-3 TRBV5-1 TRBD1 - CASSRDSGGGNTIYF TGCGCCAGCAGCCGGGACAGCGGAGGTGGAAACACCATATATTTT
TRBJ1-1 TRBV25-1 - - CASSVGGGTMGLEAFF TGTGCCAGCAGTGTTGGTGGGGGGACGATGGGCCTTGAAGCTTTCTTT
TRBJ1-5 TRBV6-5 TRBD1 once CASRRDSYSNQPQHF TGTGCCAGCAGAAGGGACAGTTATAGCAATCAGCCCCAGCATTTT
TRBJ2-7 TRBV4-1 - - CASSPREVGGEQYF TGCGCCAGCAGCCCCCGAGAGGTGGGAGGTGAGCAGTACTTC
TRBJ2-2 TRBV6-5 - - CASSWGRSRGSGELFF TGTGCCAGCAGTTGGGGCCGATCTAGAGGATCCGGGGAGCTGTTTTTT
TRBJ1-2 TRBV4-1 TRBD1 - CASSRGQGNYGYTF TGCGCCAGCAGCCGGGGACAGGGTAACTATGGCTACACCTTC
TRBJ2-5 TRBV3-1/TRBV3-2 - - CASSHRAGAGETQYF TGTGCCAGCAGCCACCGGGCGGGGGCAGGGGAGACCCAGTACTTC
TRBJ1-4 TRBV27 - - CASSLREGPFPLFF TGTGCCAGCAGTTTGCGGGAGGGCCCGTTCCCGCTGTTTTTT
TRBJ2-6 TRBV7-2 TRBD2 - CASSFSAGAGANVLTF TGTGCCAGCAGTTTCTCCGCGGGGGCTGGGGCCAACGTCCTGACTTTC
TRBJ2-1 TRBV6-2/TRBV6-3 TRBD2 - CASRPTLAGGYNEQFF TGTGCCAGCAGGCCTACTCTAGCGGGGGGCTACAATGAGCAGTTCTTC
TRBJ1-1 TRBV7-2 - - CASSLGAGRSTEAFF TGTGCCAGCAGCTTAGGAGCGGGAAGGAGCACTGAAGCTTTCTTT
TRBJ1-6 TRBV6-5 - - CASTVGGGSNSPLHF TGTGCCAGCACCGTGGGGGGAGGGTCCAATTCACCCCTCCACTTT
TRBJ1-4 TRBV10-3 TRBD1 few CAISRTGLDEKLFF TGTGCCATCAGCCGGACAGGCTTGGATGAAAAACTGTTTTTT
TRBJ1-2 TRBV7-9 - - CASSLYREANYGYTF TGTGCCAGCAGCTTATACAGGGAAGCTAACTATGGCTACACCTTC
TRBJ1-6 TRBV28 TRBD1 - CASSPRTGGYNSPLHF TGTGCCAGCAGTCCGCGGACAGGGGGCTATAATTCACCCCTCCACTTT
TRBJ2-1 TRBV19 TRBD1 - CASSPQGGGQFF TGTGCCAGTAGCCCACAGGGGGGAGGGCAGTTCTTC
TRBJ1-1 TRBV19 - once CASTPPGRNTEAFF TGTGCCAGTACCCCCCCGGGGAGAAACACTGAAGCTTTCTTT
TRBJ1-2 TRBV3-1/TRBV3-2 - few CASSLHGGYGYTF TGTGCCAGCAGCCTTCATGGGGGGTATGGCTACACCTTC
TRBJ2-1 TRBV21-1 - - CASSKRGGSYNEQFF TGTGCCAGCAGCAAACGAGGGGGTTCCTACAATGAGCAGTTCTTC
TRBJ2-1 TRBV5-4 - - CASSLGARADNEQFF TGTGCCAGCAGCTTAGGGGCCCGCGCCGACAATGAGCAGTTCTTC
TRBJ2-7 TRBV11-3 TRBD2 - CARTLAGPLYEQYF TGTGCCAGAACCCTAGCGGGGCCCCTCTACGAGCAGTACTTC
TRBJ1-1 TRBV12-3/TRBV12-4 - - CASSFSRGIEAFF TGTGCCAGCAGTTTTTCCAGGGGAATTGAAGCTTTCTTT
TRBJ1-2 TRBV30 TRBD1 - CAWGQGRYGYTF TGTGCCTGGGGACAGGGCCGCTATGGCTACACCTTC
TRBJ2-3 TRBV9 - - CASSVDEDPGADTQYF TGTGCCAGCAGCGTAGATGAGGACCCAGGGGCAGATACGCAGTATTTT
TRBJ2-7 TRBV2 TRBD1 - CASRRTGQESYEQYF TGTGCCAGCAGAAGGACTGGACAGGAATCCTACGAGCAGTACTTC
TRBJ1-3 TRBV5-8 - - CAIRRRSGNTIYF TGTGCCATCCGTAGGAGATCTGGAAACACCATATATTTT
TRBJ2-3 TRBV9 TRBD2 - CASSGTSGGDTDTQYF TGTGCCAGCAGCGGGACTAGCGGGGGGGACACAGATACGCAGTATTTT
TRBJ1-2 TRBV5-5 - - CASSLEAGYTF TGTGCCAGCAGCTTGGAAGCGGGCTACACCTTC
TRBJ1-6 TRBV7-2 - - CASTSNNSPLHF TGTGCCAGCACATCAAATAATTCACCCCTCCACTTT
TRBJ2-2 TRBV6-1 TRBD1 - CASSVLTGGFNTGELFF TGTGCCAGCAGTGTACTAACAGGGGGCTTTAACACCGGGGAGCTGTTTTTT
TRBJ2-5 TRBV27 - - CASSPGVWGETQYF TGTGCCAGCAGCCCCGGGGTGTGGGGAGAGACCCAGTACTTC
TRBJ1-6 TRBV21-1 - - CASSSQPEQGGRDPNSPLHF TGTGCCAGCAGCTCCCAACCCGAACAGGGGGGGAGGGATCCTAATTCACCCCTCCACTTT